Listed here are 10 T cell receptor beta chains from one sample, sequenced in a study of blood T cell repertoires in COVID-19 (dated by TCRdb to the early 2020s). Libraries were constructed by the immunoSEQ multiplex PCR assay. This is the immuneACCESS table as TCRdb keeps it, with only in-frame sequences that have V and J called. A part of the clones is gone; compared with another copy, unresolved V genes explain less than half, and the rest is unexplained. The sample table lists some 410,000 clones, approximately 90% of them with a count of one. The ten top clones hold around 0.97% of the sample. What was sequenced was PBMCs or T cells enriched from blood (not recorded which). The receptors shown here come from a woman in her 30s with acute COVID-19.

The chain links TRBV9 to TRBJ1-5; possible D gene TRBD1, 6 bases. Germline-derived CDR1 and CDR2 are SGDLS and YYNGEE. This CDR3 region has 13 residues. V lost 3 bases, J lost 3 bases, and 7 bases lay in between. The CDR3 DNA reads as TGTGCCAGCAGCGACAGGGACAATCAGCCCCAGCATTTT. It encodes CASSDRDNQPQHF. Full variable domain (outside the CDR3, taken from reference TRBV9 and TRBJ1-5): DSGVTQTPKHLITATGQRVTLRCSPRSGDLSVYWYQQSLDQGLQFLIQYYNGEERAKGNILERFSAQQFPDLHSELNLSSLELGDSALYFCASSDRDNQPQHFGDGTRLSIL.

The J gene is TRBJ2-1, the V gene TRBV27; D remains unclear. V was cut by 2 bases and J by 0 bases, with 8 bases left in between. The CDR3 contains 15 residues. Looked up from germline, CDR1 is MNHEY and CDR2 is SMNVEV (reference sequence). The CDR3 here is CASSLTVSSYNEQFF. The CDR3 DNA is TGTGCCAGCAGTTTAACTGTGAGCTCCTACAATGAGCAGTTCTTC.

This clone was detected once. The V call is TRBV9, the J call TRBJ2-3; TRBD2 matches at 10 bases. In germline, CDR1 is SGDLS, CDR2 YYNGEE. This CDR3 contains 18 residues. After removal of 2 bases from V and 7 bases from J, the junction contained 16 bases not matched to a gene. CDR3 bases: TGTGCCAGCAGCGTCCACACGACAGAGCGGGGGGGCCCATATACGCAGTATTTT. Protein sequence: CASSVHTTERGGPYTQYF.

The CDR3 bases are TGTGCCAGCGACAAGACTAAGAACACTGAAGCTTTCTTT. Encoded protein: CASDKTKNTEAFF. J is TRBJ1-1 and V is TRBV27; D remains unclear. The germline gives CDR1 MNHEY, CDR2 SMNVEV (reference sequence). V dropped 8 bases and J dropped 1 base, with 11 bases sitting between them. This CDR3 spans 13 amino acids.

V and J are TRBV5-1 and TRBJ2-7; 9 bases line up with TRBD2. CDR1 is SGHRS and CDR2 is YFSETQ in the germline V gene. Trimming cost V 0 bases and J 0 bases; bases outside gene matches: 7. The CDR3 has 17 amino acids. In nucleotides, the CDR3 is TGCGCCAGCAGCTTGGCTAGCGGGGTGACATCCTCCTACGAGCAGTACTTC. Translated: CASSLASGVTSSYEQYF.

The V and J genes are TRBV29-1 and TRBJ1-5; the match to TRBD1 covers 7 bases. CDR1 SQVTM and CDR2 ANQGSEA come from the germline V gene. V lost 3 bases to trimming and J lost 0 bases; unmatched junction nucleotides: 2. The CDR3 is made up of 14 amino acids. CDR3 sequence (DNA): TGCAGCGTTGAGCAGGGGGGTAGCAATCAGCCCCAGCATTTT. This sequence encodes CSVEQGGSNQPQHF.

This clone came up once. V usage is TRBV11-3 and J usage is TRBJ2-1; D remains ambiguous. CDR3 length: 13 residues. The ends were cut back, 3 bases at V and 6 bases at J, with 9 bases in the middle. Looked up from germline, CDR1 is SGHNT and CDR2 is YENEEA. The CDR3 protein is CASSFSSTNEQFF. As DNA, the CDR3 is TGTGCCAGCAGCTTTTCGAGTACCAATGAGCAGTTCTTC.

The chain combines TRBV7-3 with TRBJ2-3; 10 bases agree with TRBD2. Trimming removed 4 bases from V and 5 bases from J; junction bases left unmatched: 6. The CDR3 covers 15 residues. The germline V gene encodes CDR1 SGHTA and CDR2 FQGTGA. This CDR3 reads CASSSAGGLVDTQYF. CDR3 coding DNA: TGTGCCAGCAGCTCAGCGGGGGGGCTTGTAGATACGCAGTATTTT. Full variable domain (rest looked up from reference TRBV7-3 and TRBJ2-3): GAGVSQTPSNKVTEKGKYVELRCDPISGHTALYWYRQSLGQGPEFLIYFQGTGAADDSGLPNDRFFAVRPEGSVSTLKIQRTERGDSAVYLCASSSAGGLVDTQYFGPGTRLTVL.

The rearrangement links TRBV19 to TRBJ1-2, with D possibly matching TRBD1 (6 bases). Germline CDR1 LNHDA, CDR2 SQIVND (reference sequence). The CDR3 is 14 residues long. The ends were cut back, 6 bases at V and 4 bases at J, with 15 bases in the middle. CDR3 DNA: TGTGCCAGTAGGCCACAGGGAGAATTCTATGGCTACACCTTC. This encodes CASRPQGEFYGYTF. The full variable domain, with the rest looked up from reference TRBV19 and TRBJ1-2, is DGGITQSPKYLFRKEGQNVTLSCEQNLNHDAMYWYRQDPGQGLRLIYYSQIVNDFQKGDIAEGYSVSREKKESFPLTVTSAQKNPTAFYLCASRPQGEFYGYTFGSGTRLTVV.

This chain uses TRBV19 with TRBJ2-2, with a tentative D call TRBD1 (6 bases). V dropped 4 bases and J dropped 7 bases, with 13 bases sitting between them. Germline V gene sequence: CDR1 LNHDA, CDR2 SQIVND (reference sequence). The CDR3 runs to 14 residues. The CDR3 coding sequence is TGTGCCAGTAGTACAAACAGGGTGGTCGGGGAGCTGTTTTTT. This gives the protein CASSTNRVVGELFF. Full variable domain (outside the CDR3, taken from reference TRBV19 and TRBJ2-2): DGGITQSPKYLFRKEGQNVTLSCEQNLNHDAMYWYRQDPGQGLRLIYYSQIVNDFQKGDIAEGYSVSREKKESFPLTVTSAQKNPTAFYLCASSTNRVVGELFFGEGSRLTVL.